These T cell receptor beta chains were read from a single sample in a study of T-cell reconstitution after alpha-beta-depleted transplantation in children. MiXCR, applied by TCRdb to the PCR reads, yields one record per CDR3 protein. In the table there are around 340,000 distinct CDR3 sequences, roughly 13% of which are singletons. The material was PBMCs, obtained from the stem cell graft. The receptors here all came from a human donor who donated a stem cell graft to a child with Fanconi anemia. The CDR3 runs from the conserved cysteine through the conserved F or W. A D gene is named only where the DNA matches it firmly. Not every row has a clone size; where given, it reads once, few, many or a size class.

size	V	J	D	DNA	CDR3
-	TRBV6-1	TRBJ2-7	TRBD2	TGTGCCAGCAGGTCGTTTTCTAGCGGGGCCTACTACGAGCAGTACTTC	CASRSFSSGAYYEQYF
many	TRBV6-6	TRBJ1-1	-	TGTGCCAGCAGACTCAGGGAGGGCACTGAAGCTTTCTTT	CASRLREGTEAFF
few	TRBV29-1	TRBJ2-5	TRBD2	TGCAGCGTTGGATGGGGGGGGGAAGAGACCCAGTACTTC	CSVGWGGEETQYF
-	TRBV3-1	TRBJ2-2	-	TGTGCCAGCAGCCAAGAGGGCAGTAACGGGGAGCTGTTTTTT	CASSQEGSNGELFF
few	TRBV5-1	TRBJ1-2	TRBD1	TGCGCCAGCAGGAGGGACAGGGGGCTCTATGGCTACACCTTC	CASRRDRGLYGYTF
many	TRBV6-5	TRBJ1-4	-	TGTGCCAGCAGTCGGGCCACAACTAATGAAAAACTGTTTTTT	CASSRATTNEKLFF
-	TRBV12-3/TRBV12-4	TRBJ1-4	TRBD1	TGTGCCAGCAGCTCGGGACAGGGACTAACTAATGAAAAACTGTTTTTT	CASSSGQGLTNEKLFF
many	TRBV5-6	TRBJ2-1	TRBD1	TGTGCCAGCAGCTTCGGGACAGGGGGCCGGAATGAGCAGTTCTTC	CASSFGTGGRNEQFF
few	TRBV6-5	TRBJ1-6	-	TGTGCCAGCAGTTCCAACTTCCGGTCACCCCTCCACTTT	CASSSNFRSPLHF
-	TRBV4-2	TRBJ1-6	-	TGTGCCAGCAGCCAAGATTCTGTTGCGGCAGGGATGAGGACACCCCTCCACTTT	CASSQDSVAAGMRTPLHF
-	TRBV5-1	TRBJ1-6	TRBD1	TGCGCCAGCAGCCCGGACAGGGGAGATAATTCACCCCTCCACTTT	CASSPDRGDNSPLHF
many	TRBV27	TRBJ2-1	TRBD1	TGTGCCAGCAGTCCGGACAGGGTCACCTACAATGAGCAGTTCTTC	CASSPDRVTYNEQFF
many	TRBV12-5	TRBJ2-5	-	TGTGCTAGTGGTCCTCCCAGGGGGGTAGAGACCCAGTACTTC	CASGPPRGVETQYF
many	TRBV10-3	TRBJ1-3	-	TGTGCCATCAGTGAGACCGACATGTCTGGAAACACCATATATTTT	CAISETDMSGNTIYF
-	TRBV20-1	TRBJ1-4	-	TGCAGTGCTAGCCTCGGGGGAGGTAGTGAAAAACTGTTTTTT	CSASLGGGSEKLFF
many	TRBV7-9	TRBJ1-1	-	TGTGCCAGCAGCCCCGGGGGGAACACTGAAGCTTTCTTT	CASSPGGNTEAFF
many	TRBV12-3/TRBV12-4	TRBJ1-5	-	TGTGCCAGCAGTTTAACACAGAATAGCAATCAGCCCCAGCATTTT	CASSLTQNSNQPQHF
few	TRBV7-9	TRBJ1-1	-	TGTGCCAGCAGCTCCTCCCCCTTGGGGGGATGGACTGAAGCTTTCTTT	CASSSSPLGGWTEAFF
-	TRBV19	TRBJ2-3	-	TGTGCCAGTAGTACGGCATCCGGGACCGACACAGATACGCAGTATTTT	CASSTASGTDTDTQYF
few	TRBV21-1	TRBJ2-6	-	TGTGCCAGCAGCCAACTAGCGGGGGGGTACGGGGCCAACGTCCTGACTTTC	CASSQLAGGYGANVLTF
many	TRBV14	TRBJ2-1	-	TGTGCCAGCAGCCAAGATTGGATCGGGGGATGGCAGTTCTTC	CASSQDWIGGWQFF
-	TRBV24-1	TRBJ2-5	-	TGTGCCACCAGTGATTTGGAAGAGACCCAGTACTTC	CATSDLEETQYF
-	TRBV20-1	TRBJ1-5	TRBD1	TGCAGTGCTCCTACAGGGGGGAGTGATCAGCCCCAGCATTTT	CSAPTGGSDQPQHF
many	TRBV6-2/TRBV6-3	TRBJ2-3	-	TGTGCCAGCAGTTCCCCCGCCGGGAGCACAGATACGCAGTATTTT	CASSSPAGSTDTQYF